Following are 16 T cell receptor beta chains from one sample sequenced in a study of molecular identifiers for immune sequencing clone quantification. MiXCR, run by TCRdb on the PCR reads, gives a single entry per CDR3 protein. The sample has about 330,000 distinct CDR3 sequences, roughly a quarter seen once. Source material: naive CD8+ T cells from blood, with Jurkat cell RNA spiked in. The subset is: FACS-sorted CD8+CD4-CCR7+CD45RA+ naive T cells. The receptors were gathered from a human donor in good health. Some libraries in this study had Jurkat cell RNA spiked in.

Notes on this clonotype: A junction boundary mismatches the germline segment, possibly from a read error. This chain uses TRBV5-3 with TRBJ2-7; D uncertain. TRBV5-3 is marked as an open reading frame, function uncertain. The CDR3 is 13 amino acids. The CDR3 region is CASSSSIDYEQYF. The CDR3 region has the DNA TGTGCCAGCAGCTCGAGTATCGACTACGAGCAGTACTTC.

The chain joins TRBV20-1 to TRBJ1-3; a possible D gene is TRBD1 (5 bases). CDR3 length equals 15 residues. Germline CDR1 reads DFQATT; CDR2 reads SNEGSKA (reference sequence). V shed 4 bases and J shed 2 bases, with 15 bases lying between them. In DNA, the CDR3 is TGCAGTGCTAATTCCCCCGGGACGGCTGGAAACACCATATATTTT. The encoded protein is CSANSPGTAGNTIYF.

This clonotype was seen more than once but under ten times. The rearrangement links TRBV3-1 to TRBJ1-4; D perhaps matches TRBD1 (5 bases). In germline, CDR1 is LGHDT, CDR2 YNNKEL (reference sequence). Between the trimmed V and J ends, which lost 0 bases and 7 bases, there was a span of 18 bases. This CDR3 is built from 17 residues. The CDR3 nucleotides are TGTGCCAGCAGCCAAGATCTGGTCAGGGACTTAATTGAAAAACTGTTTTTT. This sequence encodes CASSQDLVRDLIEKLFF.

The CDR3 protein is CASSLGGASSYNEQFF. CDR3 DNA: TGTGCCAGCAGCTTAGGGGGGGCGAGCTCCTACAATGAGCAGTTCTTC. The chain links TRBV11-2 to TRBJ2-1; D might be TRBD1 or TRBD2, each matching 6 bases. CDR1 and CDR2 from the germline V gene are SGHAT and FQNNGV. This CDR3 spans 16 amino acids. Trimming left V 1 base short and J 0 bases short, with 10 bases between.

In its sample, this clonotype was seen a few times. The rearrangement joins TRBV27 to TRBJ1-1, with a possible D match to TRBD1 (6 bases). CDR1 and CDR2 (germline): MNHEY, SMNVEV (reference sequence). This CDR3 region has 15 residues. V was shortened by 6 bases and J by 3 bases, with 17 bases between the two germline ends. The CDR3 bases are TGTGCCAGCAGGCCCTTTACAGGGATGGACACTGAAGCTTTCTTT. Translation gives CASRPFTGMDTEAFF.

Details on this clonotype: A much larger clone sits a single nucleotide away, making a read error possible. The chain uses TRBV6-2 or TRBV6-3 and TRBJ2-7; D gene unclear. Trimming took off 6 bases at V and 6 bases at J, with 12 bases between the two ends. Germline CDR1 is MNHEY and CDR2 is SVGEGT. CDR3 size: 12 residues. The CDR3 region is CASRYQGPEQYF. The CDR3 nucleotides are TGTGCCAGCAGATACCAAGGGCCCGAGCAGTACTTC.

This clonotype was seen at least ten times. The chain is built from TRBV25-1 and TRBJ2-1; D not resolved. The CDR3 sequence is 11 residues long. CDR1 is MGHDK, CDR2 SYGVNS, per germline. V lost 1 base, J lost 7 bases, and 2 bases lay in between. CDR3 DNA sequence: TGTGCCAGCAGTGAATGGAATGAGCAGTTCTTC. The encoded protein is CASSEWNEQFF.

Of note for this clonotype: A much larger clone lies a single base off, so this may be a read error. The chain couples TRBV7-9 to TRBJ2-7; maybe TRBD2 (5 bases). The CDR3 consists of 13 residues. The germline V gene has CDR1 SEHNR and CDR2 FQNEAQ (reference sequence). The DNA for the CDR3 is TGTGCCAGCAGCTCGGCGGGTACGTACGAGAAGTACTTC. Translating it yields CASSSAGTYEKYF.

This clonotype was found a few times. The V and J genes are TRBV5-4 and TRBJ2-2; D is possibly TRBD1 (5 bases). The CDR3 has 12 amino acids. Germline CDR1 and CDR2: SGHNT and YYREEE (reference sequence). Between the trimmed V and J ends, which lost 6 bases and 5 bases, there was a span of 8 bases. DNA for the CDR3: TGTGCCAGCATCAGGGCAACCGGGGAGCTGTTTTTT. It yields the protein CASIRATGELFF.

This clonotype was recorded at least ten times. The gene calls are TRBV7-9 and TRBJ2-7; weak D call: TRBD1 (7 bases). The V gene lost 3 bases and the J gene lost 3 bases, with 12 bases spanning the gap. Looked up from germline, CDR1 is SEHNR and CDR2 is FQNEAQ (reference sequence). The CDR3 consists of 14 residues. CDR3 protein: CASSLAGQSYEQYF. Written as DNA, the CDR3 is TGTGCCAGCAGCTTGGCGGGACAGAGCTACGAGCAGTACTTC.

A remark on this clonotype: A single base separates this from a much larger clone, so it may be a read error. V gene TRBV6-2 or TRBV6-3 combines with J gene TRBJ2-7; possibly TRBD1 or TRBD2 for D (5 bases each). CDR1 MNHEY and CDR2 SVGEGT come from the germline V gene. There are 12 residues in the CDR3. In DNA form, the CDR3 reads TGTGCCAGCAGTTACTCATGGGACGAGCAGTGCTTC. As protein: CASSYSWDEQCF.

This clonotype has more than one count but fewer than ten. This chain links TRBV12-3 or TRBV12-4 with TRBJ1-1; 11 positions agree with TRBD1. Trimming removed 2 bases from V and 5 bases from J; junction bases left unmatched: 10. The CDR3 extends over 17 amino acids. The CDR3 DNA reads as TGTGCCAGCAGTTTATTTGGGGGACAGGGGGTGTTAACTGAAGCTTTCTTT. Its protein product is CASSLFGGQGVLTEAFF.

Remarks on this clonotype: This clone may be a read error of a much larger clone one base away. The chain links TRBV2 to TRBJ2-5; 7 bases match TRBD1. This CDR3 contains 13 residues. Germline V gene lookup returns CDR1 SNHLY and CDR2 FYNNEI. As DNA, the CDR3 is TGTACCAGTACTGACAGGGTCCAAGAGACCCAGTACTTC. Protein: CTSTDRVQETQYF.

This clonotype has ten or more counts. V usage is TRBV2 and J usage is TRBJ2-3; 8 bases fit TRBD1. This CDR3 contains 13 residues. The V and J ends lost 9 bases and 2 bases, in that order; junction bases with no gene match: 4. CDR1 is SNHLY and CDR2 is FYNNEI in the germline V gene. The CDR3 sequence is CARDRENTDTQYF. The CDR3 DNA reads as TGTGCCAGGGACAGGGAAAACACAGATACGCAGTATTTT.

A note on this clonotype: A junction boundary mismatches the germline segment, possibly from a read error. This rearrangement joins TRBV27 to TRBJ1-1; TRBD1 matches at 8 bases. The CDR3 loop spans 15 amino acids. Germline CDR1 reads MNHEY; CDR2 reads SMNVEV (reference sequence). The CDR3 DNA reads TGTGCCAGCAGTTTATCATGGACAGGGAACACTGAAGCTTCCTTT. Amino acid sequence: CASSLSWTGNTEASF.

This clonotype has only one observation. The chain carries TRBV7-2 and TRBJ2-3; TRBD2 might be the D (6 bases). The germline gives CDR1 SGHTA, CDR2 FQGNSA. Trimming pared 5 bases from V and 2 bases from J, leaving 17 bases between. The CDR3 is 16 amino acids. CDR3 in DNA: TGTGCCAGCAGCAAGAGCGGGCGGGCGTTCACAGATACGCAGTATTTT. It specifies CASSKSGRAFTDTQYF.